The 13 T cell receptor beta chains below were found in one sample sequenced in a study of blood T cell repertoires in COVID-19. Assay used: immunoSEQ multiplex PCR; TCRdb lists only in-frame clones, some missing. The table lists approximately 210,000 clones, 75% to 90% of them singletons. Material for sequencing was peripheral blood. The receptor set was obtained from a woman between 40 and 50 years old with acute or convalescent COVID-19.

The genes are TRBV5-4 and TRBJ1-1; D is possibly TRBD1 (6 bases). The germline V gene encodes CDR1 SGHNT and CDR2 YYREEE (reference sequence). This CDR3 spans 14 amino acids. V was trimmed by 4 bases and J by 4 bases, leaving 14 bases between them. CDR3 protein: CASSTAGASTEAFF. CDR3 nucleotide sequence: TGTGCCAGCAGCACGGCGGGGGCGAGCACTGAAGCTTTCTTT.

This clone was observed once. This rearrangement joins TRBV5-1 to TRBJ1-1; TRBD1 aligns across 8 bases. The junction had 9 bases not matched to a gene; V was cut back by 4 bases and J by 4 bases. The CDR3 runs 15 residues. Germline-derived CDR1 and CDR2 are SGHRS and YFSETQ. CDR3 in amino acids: CASSAGQGGSTEAFF. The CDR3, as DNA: TGCGCCAGCAGCGCTGGACAGGGAGGGAGCACTGAAGCTTTCTTT.

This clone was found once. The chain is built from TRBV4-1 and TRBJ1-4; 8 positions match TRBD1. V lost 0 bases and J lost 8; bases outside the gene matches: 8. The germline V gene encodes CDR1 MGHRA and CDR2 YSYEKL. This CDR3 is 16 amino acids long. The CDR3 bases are TGCGCCAGCAGCCAAGATTGGCAGGGGGCGCGGGAAAAACTGTTTTTT. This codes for CASSQDWQGAREKLFF.

As DNA, the CDR3 is TGTGCCAGCAGTTACTCGACTAGTTCAGATACGCAGTATTTT. Residues: CASSYSTSSDTQYF. The chain links TRBV6-5 to TRBJ2-3, with D possibly being TRBD2 (6 bases). V gave up 0 bases and J gave up 4 bases, with 8 bases separating them. The CDR3 is 14 residues long. CDR1 MNHEY and CDR2 SVGAGI come from the germline V gene.

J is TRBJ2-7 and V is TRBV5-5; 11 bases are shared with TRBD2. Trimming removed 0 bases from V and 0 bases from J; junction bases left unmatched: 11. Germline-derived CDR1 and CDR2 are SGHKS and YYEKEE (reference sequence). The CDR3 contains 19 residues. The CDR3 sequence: CASSLDASGGQFSSYEQYV. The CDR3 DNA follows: TGTGCCAGCAGCTTGGATGCTAGCGGGGGGCAATTTAGCTCCTACGAGCAGTACGTC.

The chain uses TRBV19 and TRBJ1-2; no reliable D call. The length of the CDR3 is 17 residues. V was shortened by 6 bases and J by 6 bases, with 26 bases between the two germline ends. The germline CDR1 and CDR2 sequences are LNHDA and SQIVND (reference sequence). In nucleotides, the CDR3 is TGTGCCAGTAGCGGAATTGGACGGGGAAACGCGCAAAATGGCTACACCTTC. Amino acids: CASSGIGRGNAQNGYTF.

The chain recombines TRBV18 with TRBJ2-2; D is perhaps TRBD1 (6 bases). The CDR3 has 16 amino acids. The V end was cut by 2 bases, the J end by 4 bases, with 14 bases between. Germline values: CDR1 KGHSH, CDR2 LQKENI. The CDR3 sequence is CASSPLQVGATGELFF. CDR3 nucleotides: TGTGCCAGCTCACCATTGCAGGTGGGGGCCACCGGGGAGCTGTTTTTT.

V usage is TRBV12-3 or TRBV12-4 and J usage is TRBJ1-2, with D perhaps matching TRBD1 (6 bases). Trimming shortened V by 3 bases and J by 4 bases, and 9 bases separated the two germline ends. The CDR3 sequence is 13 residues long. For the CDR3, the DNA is TGTGCCAGCAGTTTGGGACACCTCTATGGCTACACCTTC. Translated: CASSLGHLYGYTF.

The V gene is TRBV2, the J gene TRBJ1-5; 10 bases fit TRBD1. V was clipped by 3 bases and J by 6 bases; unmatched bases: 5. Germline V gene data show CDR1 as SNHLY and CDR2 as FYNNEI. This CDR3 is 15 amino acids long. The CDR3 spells CASSDKGQGSQPQHF. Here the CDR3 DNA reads TGTGCCAGCAGTGATAAGGGACAGGGGAGTCAGCCCCAGCATTTT.

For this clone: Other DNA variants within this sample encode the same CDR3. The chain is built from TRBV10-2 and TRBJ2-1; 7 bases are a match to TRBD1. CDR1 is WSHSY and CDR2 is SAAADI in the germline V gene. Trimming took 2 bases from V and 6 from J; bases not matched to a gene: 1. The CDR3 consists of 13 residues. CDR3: CASSEPGGNEQFF. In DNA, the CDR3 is TGCGCCAGCAGTGAGCCAGGGGGCAATGAGCAGTTCTTC.

The CDR3 here is CAWMGAETQYF. As DNA, the CDR3 is TGTGCCTGGATGGGGGCAGAGACCCAGTACTTC. The chain is built from TRBV30 and TRBJ2-5, with D possibly matching TRBD1 (6 bases). V gave up 4 bases and J gave up 4 bases, with 7 bases separating them. CDR3 length: 11 residues. Germline V gene data show CDR1 as GTSNPN and CDR2 as SVGIG (reference sequence).

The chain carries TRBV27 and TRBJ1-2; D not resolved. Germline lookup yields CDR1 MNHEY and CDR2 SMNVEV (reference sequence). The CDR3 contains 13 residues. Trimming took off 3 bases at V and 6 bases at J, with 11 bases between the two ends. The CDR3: CASSFNRVNGYTF. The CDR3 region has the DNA TGTGCCAGCAGTTTCAACAGAGTCAATGGCTACACCTTC.

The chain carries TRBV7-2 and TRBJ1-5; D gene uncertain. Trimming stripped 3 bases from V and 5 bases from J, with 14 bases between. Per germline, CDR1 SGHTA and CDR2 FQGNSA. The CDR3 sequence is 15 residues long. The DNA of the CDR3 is TGTGCCAGCAGCTTGACATCCGGATCCTATCAGCCCCAGCATTTT. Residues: CASSLTSGSYQPQHF. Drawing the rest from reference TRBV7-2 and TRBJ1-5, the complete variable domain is GAGVSQSPSNKVTEKGKDVELRCDPISGHTALYWYRQSLGQGLEFLIYFQGNSAPDKSGLPSDRFSAERTGGSVSTLTIQRTQQEDSAVYLCASSLTSGSYQPQHFGDGTRLSIL.